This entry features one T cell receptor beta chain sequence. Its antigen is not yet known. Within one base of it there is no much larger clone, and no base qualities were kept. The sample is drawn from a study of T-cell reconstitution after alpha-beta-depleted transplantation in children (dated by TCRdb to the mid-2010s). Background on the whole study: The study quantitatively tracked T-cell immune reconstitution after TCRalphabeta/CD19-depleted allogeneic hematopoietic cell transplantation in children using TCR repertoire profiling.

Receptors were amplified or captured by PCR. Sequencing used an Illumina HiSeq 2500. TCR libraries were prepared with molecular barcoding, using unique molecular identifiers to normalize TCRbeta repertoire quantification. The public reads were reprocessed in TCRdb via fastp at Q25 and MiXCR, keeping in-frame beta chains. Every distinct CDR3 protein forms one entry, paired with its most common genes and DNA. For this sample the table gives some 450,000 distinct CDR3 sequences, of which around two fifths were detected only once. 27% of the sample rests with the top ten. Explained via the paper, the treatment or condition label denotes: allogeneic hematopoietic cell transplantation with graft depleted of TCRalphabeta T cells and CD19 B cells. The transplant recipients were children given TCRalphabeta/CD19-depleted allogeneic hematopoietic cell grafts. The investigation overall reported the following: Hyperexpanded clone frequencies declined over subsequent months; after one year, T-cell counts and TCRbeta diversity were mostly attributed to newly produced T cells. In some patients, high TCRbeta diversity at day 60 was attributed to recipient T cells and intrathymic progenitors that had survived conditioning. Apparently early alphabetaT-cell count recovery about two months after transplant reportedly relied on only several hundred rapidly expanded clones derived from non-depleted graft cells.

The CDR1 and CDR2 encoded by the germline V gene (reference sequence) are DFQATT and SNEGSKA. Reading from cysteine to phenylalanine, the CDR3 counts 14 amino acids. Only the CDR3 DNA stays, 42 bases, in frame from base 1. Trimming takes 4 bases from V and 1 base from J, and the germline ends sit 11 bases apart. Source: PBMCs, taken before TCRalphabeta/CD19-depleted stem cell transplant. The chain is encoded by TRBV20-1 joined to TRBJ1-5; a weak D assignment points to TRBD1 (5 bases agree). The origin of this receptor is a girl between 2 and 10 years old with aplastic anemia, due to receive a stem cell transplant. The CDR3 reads CSANSGTSNQPQHF. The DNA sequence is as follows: TGCAGTGCTAATTCGGGGACGAGCAATCAGCCCCAGCATTTT.